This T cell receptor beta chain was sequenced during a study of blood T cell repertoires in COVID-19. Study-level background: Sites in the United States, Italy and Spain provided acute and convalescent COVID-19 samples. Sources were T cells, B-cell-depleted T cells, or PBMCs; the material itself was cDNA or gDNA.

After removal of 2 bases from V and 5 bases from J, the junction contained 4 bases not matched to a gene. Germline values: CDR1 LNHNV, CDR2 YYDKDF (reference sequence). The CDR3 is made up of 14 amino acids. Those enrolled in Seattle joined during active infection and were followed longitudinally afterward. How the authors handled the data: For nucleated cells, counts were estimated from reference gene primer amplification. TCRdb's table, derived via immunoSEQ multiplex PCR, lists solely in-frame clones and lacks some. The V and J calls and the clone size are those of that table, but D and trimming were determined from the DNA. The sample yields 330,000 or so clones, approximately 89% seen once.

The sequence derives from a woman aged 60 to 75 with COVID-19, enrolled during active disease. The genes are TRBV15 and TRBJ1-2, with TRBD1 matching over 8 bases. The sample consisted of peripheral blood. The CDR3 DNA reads TGTGCCACCAGCAGACAGGGGGCTATGTATGGCTACACCTTC. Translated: CATSRQGAMYGYTF.